These T cell receptor beta chains were read from a single sample in a study of T cells in localized non-small cell lung cancer. Profiled with immunoSEQ multiplex PCR; TCRdb holds only in-frame clones, not every one. The profile covers about 12,000 clones, with more than 70% appearing a single time and approximately 20% taken by the ten largest. The sequencing here drew on peripheral blood, taken before any cancer treatment. Every receptor here comes from a male donor aged 60 or over with stage I lung adenocarcinoma. CDR3s include the opening cysteine and the closing phenylalanine or tryptophan. The order of the fields is J gene, D gene, V gene, clone size, CDR3 protein, CDR3 DNA. The D gene is left open where the match is weak. Clone size is not always given. Where it is, it says once, few, many or a class for expanded clones.

TRBJ2-7 NA TRBV2 NA CASNLAPAYEQYF TGTGCCAGCAACCTAGCACCAGCCTACGAGCAGTACTTC
TRBJ2-1 NA TRBV5-1 NA CASSLVAGRSGVEQFF TGCGCCAGCAGCTTGGTAGCCGGGAGATCAGGCGTTGAGCAGTTCTTC
TRBJ2-1 NA TRBV28 NA CASRSQGSEQFF TGTGCCAGCAGGTCACAGGGAAGTGAGCAGTTCTTC
TRBJ2-2 NA TRBV5-5 NA CASSLSLGRTGELFF TGTGCCAGCAGCTTATCCCTGGGACGGACCGGGGAGCTGTTTTTT
TRBJ1-1 NA TRBV6-1 NA CASTLGRNTEAFF TGTGCCAGCACCCTTGGGAGGAACACTGAAGCTTTCTTT
TRBJ2-2 TRBD2 TRBV18 few CASSPSGRWTGELFF TGTGCCAGCTCCCCGAGCGGGAGATGGACCGGGGAGCTGTTTTTT
TRBJ2-1 TRBD2 TRBV7-6 NA CASSLGLYNEQFF TGTGCCAGCAGTTTGGGACTATACAATGAGCAGTTCTTC
TRBJ2-1 TRBD2 TRBV7-4 NA CASSRGLAGGENNEQFF TGTGCCAGCAGCCGCGGACTAGCGGGAGGCGAAAACAATGAGCAGTTCTTC
TRBJ2-7 NA TRBV7-2 NA CASSQGVSYEQYF TGTGCCAGCAGCCAAGGGGTATCCTACGAGCAGTACTTC
TRBJ2-3 TRBD2 TRBV7-3 NA CASGAAGGGSTDTQYF TGTGCCAGCGGCGCCGCCGGGGGAGGGAGCACAGATACGCAGTATTTT
TRBJ1-1 NA TRBV28 NA CASVDGAYMNTEAFF TGTGCCAGTGTCGACGGGGCATACATGAACACTGAAGCTTTCTTT
TRBJ2-3 NA TRBV7-9 NA CASSSDTATDTQYF TGTGCCAGCAGCTCGGACACCGCCACAGATACGCAGTATTTT
TRBJ2-7 NA TRBV11-1 once CASSSRRDGEQYF TGTGCCAGCAGCTCGAGGCGGGATGGCGAGCAGTACTTC
TRBJ1-3 NA TRBV6-5 NA CASRMGSGNTIYF TGTGCCAGCAGGATGGGCTCTGGAAACACCATATATTTT
TRBJ1-2 NA TRBV6-1 NA CASSGGFGLTGSVGGYTF TGTGCCAGCAGTGGAGGATTTGGGTTGACAGGCTCGGTCGGGGGCTACACCTTC
TRBJ1-3 NA TRBV7-2 NA CASSLAPSGNTIYF TGTGCCAGCAGCTTAGCCCCTTCTGGAAACACCATATATTTT
TRBJ2-1 NA TRBV5-4 once CASSLESSSYNEQFF TGTGCCAGCAGCTTGGAGAGTAGCTCCTACAATGAGCAGTTCTTC
TRBJ1-2 NA TRBV5-4 NA CASSPDRNYGYTF TGTGCCAGCAGCCCAGACAGGAACTATGGCTACACCTTC
TRBJ1-3 NA TRBV19 NA CASSEDSGYSGNTIYF TGTGCCAGTAGTGAGGACAGCGGATACTCTGGAAACACCATATATTTT
TRBJ1-1 NA TRBV4-1 NA CASSQDIQGYTEAFF TGCGCCAGCAGCCAAGATATTCAGGGATACACTGAAGCTTTCTTT
TRBJ1-5 NA TRBV19 few CASSIRAFNQPQHF TGTGCCAGTAGTATTAGAGCCTTCAATCAGCCCCAGCATTTT
TRBJ1-1 NA TRBV29-1 once CSVERGILGARTEAFF TGCAGCGTTGAACGCGGGATACTGGGAGCAAGGACTGAAGCTTTCTTT
TRBJ2-7 NA TRBV10-2 few CASRPAGDYLYEQYF TGCGCCAGCAGACCGGCAGGGGATTATCTCTACGAGCAGTACTTC
TRBJ2-1 NA TRBV7-8 once CASSLNLGASRFNEQFF TGTGCCAGCAGCTTAAATCTCGGGGCTAGCCGGTTCAATGAGCAGTTCTTC
TRBJ1-1 NA TRBV28 NA CASTTSYGVGAFF TGTGCCAGCACCACTAGCTATGGGGTCGGAGCTTTCTTT
TRBJ2-1 NA TRBV30 few CAWGVGGLSYNEQFF TGTGCCTGGGGGGTCGGGGGCCTAAGCTACAATGAGCAGTTCTTC
TRBJ2-2 TRBD1 TRBV28 NA CASRGDRVGPGELFF TGTGCCAGCAGGGGGGACAGGGTAGGCCCGGGGGAGCTGTTTTTT
TRBJ1-3 NA TRBV30 NA CAWSVECSGNTIYF TGTGCCTGGAGTGTAGAGTGCTCTGGAAACACCATATATTTT
TRBJ2-1 TRBD1 TRBV27 NA CASSPTGTGRFHEQFF TGTGCCAGCAGCCCTACCGGGACAGGGAGGTTCCATGAGCAGTTCTTC
TRBJ2-5 NA TRBV9 NA CASSVGASQETQYF TGTGCCAGCAGCGTAGGAGCCAGCCAAGAGACCCAGTACTTC
TRBJ2-1 NA TRBV10-3 NA CANRDQKNNEQFF TGTGCCAACCGGGACCAAAAAAACAATGAGCAGTTCTTC
TRBJ1-1 NA TRBV28 NA CASIRQSTEAFF TGTGCCAGCATAAGACAGTCCACTGAAGCTTTCTTT
TRBJ2-5 NA TRBV30 NA CAWTPLGARSETQYF TGTGCCTGGACCCCGCTAGGGGCCCGTTCGGAGACCCAGTACTTC
TRBJ2-3 TRBD2 TRBV4-2 NA CASSRKRDGTDTQYF TGTGCCAGCAGTCGAAAGCGGGATGGGACAGATACGCAGTATTTT
TRBJ2-2 TRBD1 TRBV11-3 NA CASSQSWTGVNSGELFF TGTGCCAGCAGCCAAAGCTGGACAGGGGTGAACAGCGGGGAGCTGTTTTTT
TRBJ2-3 TRBD1 TRBV27 NA CASSSRQGMADTQYF TGTGCCAGCAGTTCCCGACAGGGGATGGCAGATACGCAGTATTTT
TRBJ1-5 NA TRBV27 NA CASSPLGPEHQPQHF TGTGCCAGCAGTCCCCTGGGGCCGGAGCATCAGCCCCAGCATTTT
TRBJ2-1 TRBD2 TRBV11-3 NA CASSSAGTSGLNEQFF TGTGCCAGCAGCTCGGCTGGGACTAGCGGTCTCAATGAGCAGTTCTTC
TRBJ2-7 NA TRBV27 few CASSLGWDRRYEQYF TGTGCCAGCAGTTTGGGGTGGGACCGACGCTACGAGCAGTACTTC
TRBJ2-6 NA TRBV19 NA CASSLGGLGANVLTF TGTGCCAGTAGTCTGGGGGGGCTCGGGGCCAACGTCCTGACTTTC
TRBJ1-5 NA TRBV5-6 NA CASSLKLRNQPQHF TGTGCCAGCAGCTTGAAGCTACGCAATCAGCCCCAGCATTTT